One sample yielded the 14 T cell receptor beta chains listed below, sequenced in a study of post-analysis software for immune sequencing data. Their antigens remain unidentified. Carried by the TCR beta cDNA libraries were unique molecular identifiers. Using its own MiXCR run on the PCR reads, TCRdb lists one record per CDR3 protein. The repertoire holds roughly 800,000 distinct CDR3 sequences, under 60% seen once, with roughly 4.4% in the top ten. Study conclusions and caveats: TRBV5-6, TRBV5-1 and TRBV20-1 were among a few TRBV segments more frequent in patients than controls.

The sample taken for sequencing was blood. These receptors all come from a girl aged 5-17 years with multiple sclerosis.

The chain combines TRBV7-2 with TRBJ2-7, with TRBD2 as a possible D gene (6 bases). The CDR3 has 16 residues. CDR1 is SGHTA and CDR2 is FQGNSA in the germline V gene. Trimming removed 2 bases at V and 3 bases at J, with 17 bases between. CDR3 sequence (DNA): TGTGCCAGCAGCTTAAGGCCGGGAGTCAGCAGCTACGAGCAGTACTTC. Translation: CASSLRPGVSSYEQYF.

The V gene is TRBV20-1, the J gene TRBJ2-1; 9 bases fit TRBD1. The trim removed 2 bases at V and 7 bases at J, leaving 15 bases unmatched. From germline, CDR1 is DFQATT and CDR2 SNEGSKA (reference sequence). The CDR3 length is 17 residues. This CDR3 reads CSARPPGTGIVGNEQFF. The CDR3 nucleotides read TGCAGTGCTAGACCCCCCGGGACAGGGATTGTTGGGAATGAGCAGTTCTTC.

This chain uses TRBV30 with TRBJ2-3; the match to TRBD1 covers 7 bases. The CDR3 extends over 15 amino acids. V gave up 6 bases and J gave up 10 bases; unmatched junction bases: 19. Germline values: CDR1 GTSNPN, CDR2 SVGIG (reference sequence). CDR3 coding DNA: TGTGCCTGTCGCTACCGGGACAGATCGGTCGGTGCGCAGTATTTT. Translating gives CACRYRDRSVGAQYF.

The chain links TRBV3-1 to TRBJ2-7; D not certain. In germline, CDR1 is LGHDT, CDR2 YNNKEL (reference sequence). The CDR3 extends over 15 amino acids. The germline V and J ends were trimmed by 0 bases and 0 bases, with 9 bases remaining between them. The DNA for the CDR3 is TGTGCCAGCAGCCAAGATCCTTCCGCCTCCTACGAGCAGTACTTC. Translating it yields CASSQDPSASYEQYF.

In its sample, this clonotype was seen many times. This chain connects TRBV7-9 to TRBJ2-7; TRBD2 matches 15 bases. V was pared by 0 bases and J by 5 bases, with 5 bases of the junction left unmatched. This CDR3 is 17 amino acids long. Germline CDR1 reads SEHNR; CDR2 reads FQNEAQ (reference sequence). CDR3 nucleotide sequence: TGTGCCAGCAGCTTAGCGCTTAGGACTAGCGGGAGGGACGAGCAGTACTTC. It codes for CASSLALRTSGRDEQYF.

The chain carries TRBV15 and TRBJ1-5; 7 bases align to TRBD1. The CDR3 runs to 13 residues. Germline CDR1 is LNHNV and CDR2 is YYDKDF (reference sequence). The trim removed 9 bases at V and 5 bases at J, leaving 7 bases unmatched. In DNA, the CDR3 is TGTGCCACACAGGACAGGAGATATCAGCCCCAGCATTTT. The encoded protein is CATQDRRYQPQHF.

This chain links TRBV20-1 with TRBJ1-4, with D possibly being TRBD1 (5 bases). Per germline, CDR1 DFQATT and CDR2 SNEGSKA (reference sequence). V was pared by 3 bases and J by 7 bases, with 12 bases between. The CDR3 length is 13 residues. The CDR3 loop is CSASQGWSEKLFF. Written as DNA, the CDR3 is TGCAGTGCTAGCCAGGGTTGGAGTGAAAAACTGTTTTTT.

In its sample, this clonotype was seen a few times. V usage is TRBV6-5 and J usage is TRBJ2-4; D is unclear. Trimming shortened V by 2 bases and J by 5 bases, and 7 bases separated the two germline ends. CDR1 is MNHEY and CDR2 is SVGAGI in the germline V gene. This CDR3 is 13 amino acids long. Here the CDR3 DNA reads TGTGCCAGCAGTTACGGGGTGGAAAACATTCAGTACTTC. Protein sequence: CASSYGVENIQYF.

The chain has TRBV20-1 and TRBJ1-5, with 10 bases that match TRBD1. From germline, CDR1 is DFQATT and CDR2 SNEGSKA (reference sequence). J lost 2 bases, V lost 6 bases, and 1 base had no gene match. The CDR3 consists of 13 residues. The CDR3 DNA sequence: TGCAGTGCCGGGACAGGGGGCAATCAGCCCCAGCATTTT. Amino acids: CSAGTGGNQPQHF.

In this sample, this clonotype turned up a few times. The chain joins TRBV20-1 to TRBJ2-3; 8 bases match TRBD1. This CDR3 contains 15 residues. The germline V gene has CDR1 DFQATT and CDR2 SNEGSKA (reference sequence). Trimming took 3 bases from V and 4 from J; bases not matched to a gene: 9. Written as DNA, the CDR3 is TGCAGTGCTAGTCGGATCGGACAGGGCTCAGATACGCAGTATTTT. As protein: CSASRIGQGSDTQYF.

The rearrangement uses TRBV7-3 and TRBJ2-3, with D unclear. CDR3 size: 14 residues. Trimming stripped 4 bases from V and 6 bases from J, with 14 bases between. The germline V gene encodes CDR1 SGHTA and CDR2 FQGTGA. Here the CDR3 reads CASSSNSRRDTQYF. The CDR3 nucleotides are TGTGCCAGCAGCTCGAATAGCAGACGGGATACGCAGTATTTT.

This chain connects TRBV7-9 to TRBJ2-5, with unresolved D. Germline assignment: CDR1 SEHNR and CDR2 FQNEAQ (reference sequence). V lost 11 bases, J lost 0 bases, and 10 bases lay in between. CDR3 length: 12 amino acids. The CDR3 sequence: CAGRAYQETQYF. CDR3 sequence (DNA): TGTGCCGGGCGAGCTTACCAAGAGACCCAGTACTTC.

The rearrangement uses TRBV3-1 and TRBJ2-5; D may be TRBD2 (6 bases). The germline V and J ends were trimmed by 1 base and 4 bases, with 13 bases remaining between them. The CDR3 runs 15 residues. The germline V gene encodes CDR1 LGHDT and CDR2 YNNKEL (reference sequence). CDR3 loop: CASSQGGATGETQYF. The CDR3, as DNA: TGTGCCAGCAGCCAAGGCGGGGCCACGGGAGAGACCCAGTACTTC.

This clonotype was counted only a few times. V is TRBV5-1 and J is TRBJ1-1, with D perhaps matching TRBD1 (5 bases). With 4 bases removed from V and 6 bases from J, the gap between germline ends came to 13 bases. This CDR3 is 13 amino acids long. Germline V gives CDR1 SGHRS, CDR2 YFSETQ. CDR3 sequence (DNA): TGCGCCAGCAGCCCGGGGGGAATCCCTGAAGCTTTCTTT. Its protein product is CASSPGGIPEAFF.